This TCR beta chain was recorded in a study of neoadjuvant anti-PD-1 for oral cavity cancer. Study-level information: Patients without progression got a fourth dose around day 43.

These oral cavity squamous cell carcinomas were HPV-negative and locally advanced. Germline CDR1 reads SGHAT; CDR2 reads FQNNGV. V gave up 5 bases and J gave up 2 bases, with 7 bases separating them. This CDR3 comprises 12 residues. Assay: immunoSEQ multiplex PCR; the TCRdb copy retains only in-frame clones and omits some. The data contain 9,500 to 15,000 clones, roughly 60% of them singletons. The V gene is TRBV11-2, the J gene TRBJ2-7, with a weak D call TRBD1 (5 bases). Specimen: tumor tissue, collected before nivolumab (anti-PD-1) treatment. The source of this sequence is a person between 40 and 85 years old with oral cavity squamous cell carcinoma. The donor label of this sample is uncertain. CDR3 loop: CASSDRPYEQYF. CDR3 in DNA: TGTGCCAGCAGCGACAGACCCTACGAGCAGTACTTC.